This is a list of T cell receptor beta chains from one sample in a study of cytomegalovirus exposure and HLA in healthy donors. Here immunoSEQ multiplex PCR was the method, and the copy in TCRdb shows in-frame clones only, minus some. The sample lists 150,000 to 190,000 clones, roughly four fifths occurring once. Sequencing input: PBMCs. The receptor source for this set is a man aged 18-30 years in good health and CMV-seronegative. Both conserved end residues are part of each CDR3. Fields, in order: D gene, J gene, clone size, V gene, CDR3 protein, CDR3 DNA. D genes are given only for firm matches. Some rows mark clone size as missing; the rest say once, few, many or name a class of expanded clone.

d_gene: NA; j_gene: TRBJ2-7; abundance: NA; v_gene: TRBV6-8; CDR3aa: CASSFTREQYF; CDR3nt: TGTGCCAGCAGTTTTACCCGGGAGCAGTACTTC
d_gene: TRBD1; j_gene: TRBJ1-4; abundance: NA; v_gene: TRBV7-9; CDR3aa: CASSSRTGLIGKLFF; CDR3nt: TGTGCCAGCAGCTCCCGGACAGGTTTGATCGGAAAACTGTTTTTT
d_gene: TRBD1; j_gene: TRBJ2-3; abundance: NA; v_gene: TRBV4-1; CDR3aa: CASSRPGQGRSDTQYF; CDR3nt: TGCGCCAGCAGCCGACCAGGACAGGGGAGATCAGATACGCAGTATTTT
d_gene: TRBD1; j_gene: TRBJ2-2; abundance: few; v_gene: TRBV10-1; CDR3aa: CASSGTGDPNTGELFF; CDR3nt: TGCGCCAGCAGTGGGACAGGGGACCCGAACACCGGGGAGCTGTTTTTT
d_gene: TRBD2; j_gene: TRBJ2-3; abundance: NA; v_gene: TRBV30; CDR3aa: CAWSAGLAGRTDTQYF; CDR3nt: TGTGCCTGGAGTGCTGGACTAGCGGGGCGCACAGATACGCAGTATTTT
d_gene: NA; j_gene: TRBJ2-1; abundance: NA; v_gene: TRBV5-4; CDR3aa: CASTPNEQFF; CDR3nt: TGTGCCAGCACCCCTAATGAGCAGTTCTTC
d_gene: NA; j_gene: TRBJ1-1; abundance: NA; v_gene: TRBV2; CDR3aa: CASSEEGDVNTEAFF; CDR3nt: TGTGCCAGCAGTGAAGAGGGGGACGTAAACACTGAAGCTTTCTTT
d_gene: NA; j_gene: TRBJ2-7; abundance: once; v_gene: TRBV6-5; CDR3aa: CASSWAESSYEQYF; CDR3nt: TGTGCCAGCAGTTGGGCAGAGAGCTCCTACGAGCAGTACTTC
d_gene: TRBD2; j_gene: TRBJ2-3; abundance: NA; v_gene: TRBV7-8; CDR3aa: CASSFILAGVADTQYF; CDR3nt: TGTGCCAGCAGCTTCATACTAGCGGGAGTGGCGGATACGCAGTATTTT
d_gene: NA; j_gene: TRBJ1-5; abundance: NA; v_gene: TRBV4-1; CDR3aa: CASSQEGHSNQPQHF; CDR3nt: TGCGCCAGCAGCCAAGAGGGGCATAGCAATCAGCCCCAGCATTTT
d_gene: NA; j_gene: TRBJ1-5; abundance: NA; v_gene: TRBV7-2; CDR3aa: CASSFTKRKQPQHF; CDR3nt: TGTGCCAGCAGCTTCACGAAGAGAAAACAGCCCCAGCATTTT
d_gene: TRBD1; j_gene: TRBJ2-5; abundance: NA; v_gene: TRBV7-4; CDR3aa: CASSFGTGETQYF; CDR3nt: TGTGCCAGCAGCTTCGGGACAGGGGAGACCCAGTACTTC
d_gene: TRBD1; j_gene: TRBJ1-2; abundance: NA; v_gene: TRBV4-3; CDR3aa: CASSRATGGGYGYTF; CDR3nt: TGCGCCAGCAGCCGCGCGACAGGGGGCGGATATGGCTACACCTTC
d_gene: NA; j_gene: TRBJ2-7; abundance: NA; v_gene: TRBV10-3; CDR3aa: CAISESKGNYEQYF; CDR3nt: TGTGCCATCAGTGAGTCAAAGGGGAACTACGAGCAGTACTTC
d_gene: TRBD1; j_gene: TRBJ2-7; abundance: NA; v_gene: TRBV7-8; CDR3aa: CASSSDRGGGEQYF; CDR3nt: TGTGCCAGCAGCTCGGACAGGGGCGGGGGCGAGCAGTACTTC
d_gene: TRBD2; j_gene: TRBJ2-1; abundance: few; v_gene: TRBV6-6; CDR3aa: CASSDTGTRYNEQFF; CDR3nt: TGTGCCAGCAGTGACACCGGGACTAGATACAATGAGCAGTTCTTC
d_gene: NA; j_gene: TRBJ2-7; abundance: NA; v_gene: TRBV25-1; CDR3aa: CASSEYYGSNYEQYF; CDR3nt: TGTGCCAGCAGTGAATATTACGGGAGTAACTACGAGCAGTACTTC
d_gene: NA; j_gene: TRBJ1-1; abundance: NA; v_gene: TRBV9; CDR3aa: CASSVSDSLEAFF; CDR3nt: TGTGCCAGCAGCGTATCCGACAGTCTCGAGGCTTTCTTT
d_gene: TRBD1; j_gene: TRBJ1-5; abundance: NA; v_gene: TRBV7-2; CDR3aa: CASSPGGRGRENQPQHF; CDR3nt: TGTGCCAGCAGCCCCGGGGGCAGGGGGCGCGAAAATCAGCCCCAGCATTTT
d_gene: NA; j_gene: TRBJ2-1; abundance: once; v_gene: TRBV5-1; CDR3aa: CASSLVGLNNEQFF; CDR3nt: TGCGCCAGCAGCTTGGTTGGCCTCAACAATGAGCAGTTCTTC
d_gene: NA; j_gene: TRBJ2-7; abundance: NA; v_gene: TRBV7-2; CDR3aa: CASSLRGGLSYEQYF; CDR3nt: TGTGCCAGCAGCTTAAGAGGCGGCCTCTCCTACGAGCAGTACTTC
d_gene: NA; j_gene: TRBJ1-5; abundance: NA; v_gene: TRBV28; CDR3aa: CASSSGQPNQPQHF; CDR3nt: TGTGCCAGCAGTTCCGGACAGCCTAATCAGCCCCAGCATTTT
d_gene: TRBD1; j_gene: TRBJ2-7; abundance: NA; v_gene: TRBV29-1; CDR3aa: CSVVGRTGYEQYF; CDR3nt: TGCAGCGTTGTGGGAAGGACAGGCTACGAGCAGTACTTC
d_gene: NA; j_gene: TRBJ2-3; abundance: NA; v_gene: TRBV29-1; CDR3aa: CSVALGATDTQYF; CDR3nt: TGCAGCGTTGCCTTGGGGGCCACAGATACGCAGTATTTT
d_gene: TRBD1; j_gene: TRBJ2-1; abundance: NA; v_gene: TRBV7-2; CDR3aa: CASSLHYGQGAGEQFF; CDR3nt: TGTGCCAGCAGCTTACACTACGGGCAGGGGGCTGGTGAGCAGTTCTTC
d_gene: NA; j_gene: TRBJ1-5; abundance: NA; v_gene: TRBV7-9; CDR3aa: CASSAGGVLQPQHF; CDR3nt: TGTGCCAGCAGCGCAGGAGGGGTACTCCAGCCCCAGCATTTT
d_gene: TRBD1; j_gene: TRBJ1-5; abundance: once; v_gene: TRBV7-8; CDR3aa: CASSLALRTGKSALNQPQHF; CDR3nt: TGTGCCAGCAGCTTAGCGCTTAGGACAGGGAAATCAGCGCTCAATCAGCCCCAGCATTTT
d_gene: NA; j_gene: TRBJ2-7; abundance: NA; v_gene: TRBV28; CDR3aa: CASSFLGYEQYF; CDR3nt: TGTGCCAGCAGTTTTCTCGGCTACGAGCAGTACTTC
d_gene: NA; j_gene: TRBJ1-3; abundance: NA; v_gene: TRBV9; CDR3aa: CASSLAGSGNTIYF; CDR3nt: TGTGCCAGCAGCTTAGCGGGGTCTGGAAACACCATATATTTT